These T cell receptor beta chains were read from a single sample in a study of shared clonotypes between healthy human individuals. Profiling relied on immunoSEQ multiplex PCR, and the TCRdb table lists in-frame clones only, not all of them. Seen here are a few million clones, roughly 92% observed once, and the top ten hold 0.3% to 0.45%. Material: naive CD4+ T cells from PBMCs. The receptors derive from a man aged 18 to 30 in good health. Some clones in this sample may be carry-over from other donors' samples. Both conserved end residues are part of each CDR3. D genes are given only for firm matches. Rows give clone size only sometimes, using once, few, many, or a class for an expanded clone.

v_call	d_call	j_call	clone_size	cdr3_nt	cdr3_aa
TRBV7-3	TRBD2	TRBJ2-2	.	TGTGCCAGCAGCTTAAGGGGGAGTACGGCGGGAGATATTAACACCGGGGAGCTGTTTTTT	CASSLRGSTAGDINTGELFF
TRBV7-3	.	TRBJ2-1	.	TGTGCCAGCAGCGTTACAACTAGTTCGAAGCAGTTCTTC	CASSVTTSSKQFF
TRBV7-2	TRBD1	TRBJ1-1	.	TGTGCCAGCAGCTTGGGACAGCTCAACACTGAAGCTTTCTTT	CASSLGQLNTEAFF
TRBV11-3	TRBD1	TRBJ2-7	.	TGTGCCAGCAGCTTAGGACAGGGTCGGGACGAGCAGTACTTC	CASSLGQGRDEQYF
TRBV5-1	TRBD1	TRBJ1-1	.	TGCGCCAGCAGCCTGGACAGGGCTTCTACTGAAGCTTTCTTT	CASSLDRASTEAFF
TRBV11-1	TRBD2	TRBJ2-2	.	TGTGCCATCCTAACTGGGACTAGCGGGAGCGTCGGGGAGCTGTTTTTT	CAILTGTSGSVGELFF
TRBV6-6	.	TRBJ1-1	.	TGTGCCAGCAGTTACTTCGGATTGAACACTGAAGCTTTCTTT	CASSYFGLNTEAFF
TRBV28	.	TRBJ2-7	.	TGTGCCAGCAGTTCCTACCCGGGGGCGAGCGGGTCCTACGAGCAGTACTTC	CASSSYPGASGSYEQYF
TRBV7-8	.	TRBJ1-1	.	TGTGCCAGCAGCTTTCATCACAGGGAGGACACTGAAGCTTTCTTT	CASSFHHREDTEAFF
TRBV19	.	TRBJ2-7	.	TGTGCCAGTAGTATAGAATGGCAGCACTACGAGCAGTACTTC	CASSIEWQHYEQYF
TRBV29-1	TRBD2	TRBJ2-3	.	TGCAGCGTCGGGGGACTAGCGGGAGATACGCAGTATTTT	CSVGGLAGDTQYF
TRBV21-1	.	TRBJ2-5	.	TGTGCCAGCAGCAAGGGGCGGGAGGGCCACGAGACCCAGTACTTC	CASSKGREGHETQYF
TRBV7-8	TRBD1	TRBJ2-7	.	TGTGCCAGCAGCTGGGACAGGGGTTCCTACGAGCAGTACTTC	CASSWDRGSYEQYF
TRBV7-2	.	TRBJ1-3	.	TGTGCCAGCAGCTTCTCCCAGGGGTTCTCTGGAAACACCATATATTTT	CASSFSQGFSGNTIYF
TRBV19	.	TRBJ2-5	.	TGTGCCAGTAGTCCGAACGTCCAAGAGACCCAGTACTTC	CASSPNVQETQYF
TRBV18	TRBD1	TRBJ2-5	.	TGTGCCAGCTCCCCACAGGGGGAGGCCCAAGAGACCCAGTACTTC	CASSPQGEAQETQYF
TRBV19	.	TRBJ1-5	.	TGTGCCAGTAGTCTGACCCTGAGCAATCAGCCCCAGCATTTT	CASSLTLSNQPQHF
TRBV15	TRBD2	TRBJ2-7	once	TGTGCCACCAGCATTGGGGTGCGGGGGGCCGAGCAGTACTTC	CATSIGVRGAEQYF
TRBV5-1	.	TRBJ2-7	.	TGCGCCAGCAGCTTGGAGGGGGGATGGTCCGAGCAGTACTTC	CASSLEGGWSEQYF
TRBV7-9	TRBD2	TRBJ2-1	.	TGTGCCAGCAGCCAAAAGCGGGAGGACAATGAGCAGTTCTTC	CASSQKREDNEQFF
TRBV5-1	.	TRBJ1-3	.	TGCGCCAGCAGCCTCCTGGGGGCGGCTGGAAACACCATATATTTT	CASSLLGAAGNTIYF
TRBV5-1	TRBD2	TRBJ2-1	.	TGCGCCAGCAGCAACCGGACTAGCGGGAGGGATGAGCAGTTCTTC	CASSNRTSGRDEQFF
TRBV28	.	TRBJ1-1	.	TGTGCCAGCAGTTTAGGTACCGCGAACACTGAAGCTTTCTTT	CASSLGTANTEAFF
TRBV7-2	TRBD1	TRBJ2-2	.	TGTGCCAGCAGCTGGGACAGGATCACCGGGGAGCTGTTTTTT	CASSWDRITGELFF
TRBV28	.	TRBJ2-5	.	TGTGCCAGCAGTTTTGCGACTAGGGGGCCGACCCAGTACTTC	CASSFATRGPTQYF
TRBV27	.	TRBJ2-1	.	TGTGCCAGCAGACGGACGGGCTACAATGAGCAGTTCTTC	CASRRTGYNEQFF
TRBV5-1	.	TRBJ1-1	.	TGCGCCAGCAGCTCCCAGGCGCTGAACACTGAAGCTTTCTTT	CASSSQALNTEAFF
TRBV6-6	.	TRBJ2-2	.	TGTGCCAGCAGTGCCCCTAGCGAAAACACCGGGGAGCTGTTTTTT	CASSAPSENTGELFF
TRBV6-1	TRBD1	TRBJ2-7	.	TGTGCCAGCAGTCCGCACGACAGGGGCGAGCAGTACTTC	CASSPHDRGEQYF
TRBV28	TRBD2	TRBJ2-1	.	TGTGCCAGCACCCCAGGCGGGAGCTCCTACAATGAGCAGTTCTTC	CASTPGGSSYNEQFF
TRBV28	.	TRBJ1-2	.	TGTGCCAGCAGTTTAATAGGACTCTGGGGGGGCTATGGCTACACCTTC	CASSLIGLWGGYGYTF
TRBV6-1	TRBD1	TRBJ1-3	.	TGTGCCACAGCCCGGCAGGGGGCCTTTGGAAACACCATATATTTT	CATARQGAFGNTIYF
TRBV6-1	.	TRBJ2-6	.	TGTGCCAGCAGGCCTGGGACGTCTGGGGCCAACGTCCTGACTTTC	CASRPGTSGANVLTF
TRBV18	.	TRBJ1-1	.	TGTGCCAGCTCACCATACGGGGGAGACACTGAAGCTTTCTTT	CASSPYGGDTEAFF
TRBV9	TRBD2	TRBJ2-5	once	TGTGCCAGCAGCGGCACTAGCGGGGCTCAAGAGACCCAGTACTTC	CASSGTSGAQETQYF
TRBV6-1	TRBD2	TRBJ2-3	.	TGTGCCGCTTTACAAGCGGGAGAAGATACGCAGTATTTT	CAALQAGEDTQYF
TRBV2	.	TRBJ1-5	.	TGTGCCAGCAGTCAGACAGCAGGGGAGGGTCAGCCCCAGCATTTT	CASSQTAGEGQPQHF
TRBV4-1	TRBD2	TRBJ2-3	once	TGCGCCAGCAGCCACCGCGGACTAGCGGGACCCAGACCTAGCACAGATACGCAGTATTTT	CASSHRGLAGPRPSTDTQYF
TRBV2	TRBD1	TRBJ1-5	.	TGTGCCAGCAGTGAGAGGGACAGGGTTCAGCCCCAGCATTTT	CASSERDRVQPQHF
TRBV25-1	.	TRBJ2-7	.	TGTGCCAGCAGTGAGGGGGCGGGACAGCCCTACGAGCAGTACTTC	CASSEGAGQPYEQYF
TRBV11-3	.	TRBJ2-1	.	TGTGCCAGCAGCTTAGTGAGTGCTAACAATGAGCAGTTCTTC	CASSLVSANNEQFF
TRBV7-2	.	TRBJ2-1	once	TGTGCCAGCAGCTCCCCCCTTCATGAGCAGTTCTTC	CASSSPLHEQFF
TRBV28	.	TRBJ1-5	.	TGTGCCAGCAGACCGATGGAGGTTCAGCCCCAGCATTTT	CASRPMEVQPQHF
TRBV28	.	TRBJ2-3	.	TGTGCCAGCCTCACATACACAGATACGCAGTATTTT	CASLTYTDTQYF
TRBV7-2	.	TRBJ2-7	.	TGTGCCAGCAGCTTACTGGCTGACTACGAGCAGTACTTC	CASSLLADYEQYF
TRBV27	.	TRBJ1-5	.	TGTGCCAGCAGTAGGCCCAATCAGCCCCAGCATTTT	CASSRPNQPQHF
TRBV7-8	.	TRBJ2-3	.	TGTGCCAGCAGCCCCTCTACAGATACGCAGTATTTT	CASSPSTDTQYF
TRBV28	.	TRBJ1-3	.	TGTGCCAGCACCCAGGGGTCTGGAAACACCATATATTTT	CASTQGSGNTIYF
TRBV7-2	.	TRBJ1-5	.	TGTGCCAGCAGCCACTGGAATCAGCCCCAGCATTTT	CASSHWNQPQHF
TRBV19	.	TRBJ1-5	.	TGTGCCAGTAGTACCCGAGCTCGGTGGGGGAGCAATCAGCCCCAGCATTTT	CASSTRARWGSNQPQHF
TRBV2	.	TRBJ1-1	.	TGTGCCAGCAGTGGGAGACGGTCGGGCTATCACACTGAAGCTTTCTTT	CASSGRRSGYHTEAFF
TRBV7-2	.	TRBJ1-2	once	TGTGCCAGCAGCCGAGGGGGGTCGGCTGGCTACACCTTC	CASSRGGSAGYTF
TRBV4-1	.	TRBJ2-2	.	TGCGCCAGCAGCCAACGAACCACCTATAGCACCGGGGAGCTGTTTTTT	CASSQRTTYSTGELFF
TRBV4-2	.	TRBJ2-3	.	TGTGCCAGCAGCCAAAGGGACCAGCGCTACACAGATACGCAGTATTTT	CASSQRDQRYTDTQYF
TRBV7-9	.	TRBJ2-1	.	TGTGCCAGCAGCTTGGATAACCACAATGAGCAGTTCTTC	CASSLDNHNEQFF
TRBV29-1	TRBD1	TRBJ2-6	.	TGCAGCGCTACAGGGGGAACATTTGGATCTGGGGCCAACGTCCTGACTTTC	CSATGGTFGSGANVLTF
TRBV7-2	.	TRBJ2-2	.	TGTGCCAGCAGCCTAAGACGGGGAACGAACACCGGGGAGCTGTTTTTT	CASSLRRGTNTGELFF
TRBV29-1	TRBD2	TRBJ2-1	.	TGCAGCGTCACAAGCGGGAGGGCTACCTACAATGAGCAGTTCTTC	CSVTSGRATYNEQFF